The entry below gives a single TCR beta chain sequence along with its context. Combining iRepertoire HTBI primers with Arm-PCR of CDR3 regions, the authors built TCR beta libraries. TCRdb independently ran MiXCR on the multiplex PCR reads; one entry per CDR3 protein. The table lists approximately 470,000 distinct CDR3 sequences, 15% to 20% of them singletons, with more than 9% in the top ten. The entry originates in a study of regulatory T cells in long-lasting Graves disease. The time point here: newly diagnosed GD, antithyroid drugs for less than 3 months. PBMC-derived RNA was used for the TCR library. Xi'an, China, was home to the endocrinology department that provided patients. A further study also used this sample, focusing on T cells in Graves' hyperthyroidism and ophthalmopathy. From that study: Diagnostic decisions used clinical symptoms, serum thyroxine and TRAb, thyroid ultrasound and orbital computed tomography. The HTBI set primed first-round TCR CDR3 RT-PCR. Most thyroid clonotypes expanded above 0.001 were also detected in blood.

This clonotype originated in a man in his forties or fifties with Graves disease. The starting material was peripheral blood mononuclear cells (PBMCs), obtained at new diagnosis, from a patient treated with antithyroid drugs.

The CDR3 nucleotides read TGTGCCAGCAGCTTATACGAACTGGAGACCCAGTACTTC. The encoded protein is CASSLYELETQYF. The V call is TRBV7-9, the J call TRBJ2-5; D is undetermined. Germline V lookup: CDR1 SEHNR, CDR2 FQNEAQ (reference sequence). The CDR3 extends over 13 amino acids. Trimming took 2 bases from V and 5 from J, leaving 9 bases between them.